What follows are 30 T cell receptor beta chains derived from one specimen sequenced in a study of Ad26.COV2.S vaccination and SARS-CoV-2 variants. Some clones are missing from TCRdb's copy, which holds only in-frame ones; the method was immunoSEQ multiplex PCR. Of 290,000 or so clones detected, approximately 89% appear once; the ten largest clones hold approximately 3.4%. The treatment denotes: roughly 18 received Ad26.COV2.S at low or high dose, single or two shots; 5 received placebo; per-sample allocation not given. Sampling was performed 63 days after the first vaccine or placebo injection. The source material was peripheral blood, sampled in a trial of Ad26.COV2.S vaccine versus placebo. These receptors were collected from a person aged 18-65 years who received the Ad26.COV2.S COVID-19 vaccine or a placebo.

The rearrangement links TRBV27 to TRBJ1-5; no clear D. CDR3 length: 16 amino acids. The germline V gene has CDR1 MNHEY and CDR2 SMNVEV (reference sequence). V lost 2 bases, J lost 1 base, and 12 bases lay in between. The CDR3 here is CASSLTFTGSNQPQHF. In DNA form, the CDR3 reads TGTGCCAGCAGTTTAACATTTACGGGGAGCAATCAGCCCCAGCATTTT.

The gene calls are TRBV4-3 and TRBJ2-1; 14 nucleotides align to TRBD2. CDR1 LGHNA and CDR2 YSLEER come from the germline V gene. This CDR3 has 13 amino acids. The junction had 1 base not matched to a gene; V was cut back by 3 bases and J by 12 bases. CDR3 sequence (DNA): TGCGCCAGCAGCCAGGGACTAGCGGGAGCGCAGTTCTTC. It yields the protein CASSQGLAGAQFF.

This chain connects TRBV11-2 to TRBJ2-3; the match to TRBD2 covers 9 bases. The CDR3 has 17 amino acids. Germline V gene sequence: CDR1 SGHAT, CDR2 FQNNGV. After removal of 2 bases from V and 0 bases from J, the junction contained 6 bases not matched to a gene. In DNA form, the CDR3 reads TGTGCCAGCAGCTTACTACCTAGCGGGACCAGCACAGATACGCAGTATTTT. Amino acids: CASSLLPSGTSTDTQYF.

The V call is TRBV5-1, the J call TRBJ1-3; D uncertain. This CDR3 region has 13 residues. Germline lookup yields CDR1 SGHRS and CDR2 YFSETQ. Trimming shortened V by 0 bases and J by 4 bases, and 5 bases separated the two germline ends. This CDR3 is CASSLGYGNTIYF. The CDR3 DNA sequence: TGCGCCAGCAGCTTGGGTTACGGAAACACCATATATTTT.

CDR3 sequence reads: CATSRGGTSGVRGDTQYF. CDR3 coding DNA: TGTGCCACCAGCAGAGGAGGGACTAGCGGGGTGAGGGGAGATACGCAGTATTTT. The V and J genes are TRBV15 and TRBJ2-3, with TRBD2 matching over 13 bases. CDR1 and CDR2 (germline): LNHNV, YYDKDF (reference sequence). Trimming cost V 1 base and J 5 bases; bases outside gene matches: 9. The CDR3 runs 18 residues.

The rearrangement joins TRBV27 to TRBJ2-5; the match to TRBD2 covers 13 bases. The junction had 0 bases not matched to a gene; V was cut back by 0 bases and J by 2 bases. Germline-derived CDR1 and CDR2 are MNHEY and SMNVEV (reference sequence). This CDR3 is 16 amino acids long. In DNA, the CDR3 is TGTGCCAGCAGTTTATCACTAGCGGGGGGGCAAGAGACCCAGTACTTC. The encoded protein is CASSLSLAGGQETQYF.

This clone came up a few times. Within the sample, other DNA sequences also encode this same CDR3. The chain links TRBV5-1 to TRBJ1-3; 9 bases line up with TRBD1. From germline, CDR1 is SGHRS and CDR2 YFSETQ. V shed 4 bases and J 4 bases; nucleotides not matched to a gene: 3. The CDR3 is made up of 14 amino acids. CDR3 region: CASSPGTGGNTIYF. The DNA of the CDR3 is TGCGCCAGCAGCCCCGGGACAGGGGGAAACACCATATATTTT.

The chain joins TRBV5-1 to TRBJ2-3; TRBD2 might be the D (5 bases). Trimming stripped 7 bases from V and 5 bases from J, with 20 bases between. CDR1 SGHRS and CDR2 YFSETQ come from the germline V gene. CDR3 length: 15 residues. In nucleotides, the CDR3 is TGCGCCAGCCAGCTAAGGGCCCCGCGGGTAGATACGCAGTATTTT. Encoded protein: CASQLRAPRVDTQYF.

The chain employs TRBV10-3 and TRBJ1-1, with a weak D call TRBD1 (5 bases). The germline V gene encodes CDR1 ENHRY and CDR2 SYGVKD. V lost 3 bases to trimming and J lost 6 bases, with 14 bases between them. The CDR3 loop spans 14 amino acids. The CDR3 protein is CAISDGQGRSEAFF. In DNA form, the CDR3 reads TGTGCCATCAGTGACGGCCAGGGTAGATCTGAAGCTTTCTTT.

The V call is TRBV10-3, the J call TRBJ1-2; the D is unclear. This CDR3 has 14 residues. Germline V CDR1 and CDR2: ENHRY, SYGVKD. V lost 7 bases to trimming and J lost 2 bases, with 14 bases between them. The CDR3 here is CAIKPTDANYGYTF. CDR3 nucleotide sequence: TGTGCCATCAAGCCTACAGATGCAAACTATGGCTACACCTTC.

The chain carries TRBV5-1 and TRBJ1-6, with 7 bases lining up with TRBD1. Germline lookup yields CDR1 SGHRS and CDR2 YFSETQ. V shed 6 bases and J 8 bases; nucleotides not matched to a gene: 11. The CDR3 contains 15 residues. The DNA for the CDR3 is TGCGCCAGCAATCTCAGGGGGGCCTCGGATTCACCCCTCCACTTT. Translation gives CASNLRGASDSPLHF.

The genes are TRBV5-6 and TRBJ2-7, with 10 bases matching TRBD2. V lost 0 bases to trimming and J lost 7 bases; unmatched junction nucleotides: 7. From germline, CDR1 is SGHDT and CDR2 YYEEEE. This CDR3 spans 15 amino acids. CDR3 in amino acids: CASSLGGAGGNEQYF. The CDR3 nucleotides read TGTGCCAGCAGCTTGGGCGGAGCGGGAGGGAATGAGCAGTACTTC.

This clone was observed a single time. The chain recombines TRBV7-3 with TRBJ2-5; D call uncertain. Trimming left V 1 base short and J 5 bases short, with 8 bases between. The length of the CDR3 is 13 residues. CDR1 SGHTA and CDR2 FQGTGA come from the germline V gene. CDR3 in amino acids: CASSLNGPETQYF. The CDR3 nucleotides are TGTGCCAGCAGCTTAAATGGTCCGGAGACCCAGTACTTC.

This chain uses TRBV7-9 with TRBJ2-2; no clear D gene. This CDR3 is 14 amino acids long. Trimming left V 5 bases short and J 4 bases short, with 11 bases between. The germline gives CDR1 SEHNR, CDR2 FQNEAQ (reference sequence). DNA of the CDR3: TGTGCCAGCAGCGCCCCGTCCTCCACCGGGGAGCTGTTTTTT. It translates to CASSAPSSTGELFF.

V gene TRBV29-1 combines with J gene TRBJ1-1; tentatively, D is TRBD1 (6 bases). CDR1 and CDR2 (germline): SQVTM, ANQGSEA. The CDR3 has 13 residues. Trimming took off 6 bases at V and 2 bases at J, with 13 bases between the two ends. Written as DNA, the CDR3 is TGCAGCGTCAAGGGACATTACAACACTGAAGCTTTCTTT. It is translated as CSVKGHYNTEAFF.

The chain employs TRBV9 and TRBJ1-3; D unclear. In germline, CDR1 is SGDLS, CDR2 YYNGEE. With 4 bases removed from V and 0 bases from J, the gap between germline ends came to 8 bases. This CDR3 comprises 14 residues. CDR3 sequence (DNA): TGTGCCAGCAGCCCATCCGGCTCTGGAAACACCATATATTTT. This translates into CASSPSGSGNTIYF. The whole variable domain, filled in from reference TRBV9 and TRBJ1-3, reads DSGVTQTPKHLITATGQRVTLRCSPRSGDLSVYWYQQSLDQGLQFLIQYYNGEERAKGNILERFSAQQFPDLHSELNLSSLELGDSALYFCASSPSGSGNTIYFGEGSWLTVV.

The chain employs TRBV6-5 and TRBJ2-1; D is perhaps TRBD1 or TRBD2 (5 bases each). CDR1 MNHEY and CDR2 SVGAGI come from the germline V gene. V shed 6 bases and J shed 8 bases, with 11 bases lying between them. The CDR3 contains 12 residues. As DNA, the CDR3 is TGTGCCAGCAGCCCAGGGAGCGATGAGCAGTTCTTC. Protein: CASSPGSDEQFF.

The J gene is TRBJ1-2, the V gene TRBV3-1 (or the pseudogene TRBV3-2), with D perhaps matching TRBD1 (5 bases). Trimming removed 0 bases from V and 4 bases from J, with 12 bases in between. Germline V gives CDR1 LGHDT, CDR2 YNNKEL (reference sequence). This CDR3 has 15 residues. The CDR3 sequence: CASSQDPGSGYGYTF. The CDR3 bases are TGTGCCAGCAGCCAAGACCCAGGGTCGGGCTATGGCTACACCTTC.

The sample holds one count of this clone. This sequence joins TRBV28 and TRBJ1-2, with 10 bases aligning to TRBD1. This CDR3 spans 14 amino acids. Germline assignment: CDR1 MDHEN and CDR2 SYDVKM. The V and J ends lost 2 bases and 7 bases, in that order; junction bases with no gene match: 4. DNA of the CDR3: TGTGCCAGCAGTTTAGAGACAGGGGGCGGTGGCTACACCTTC. It is translated as CASSLETGGGGYTF.

This clone was seen more than once but under ten times. The V and J genes are TRBV21-1 and TRBJ1-1. TRBV21-1 is marked as a pseudogene. This CDR3 comprises 12 residues. CDR3 sequence: CPLGGGYTEAFF. CDR3 nucleotides: TGTCCCCTCGGGGGGGGGTACACTGAAGCTTTCTTT.

The chain has TRBV3-1 (or the pseudogene TRBV3-2) and TRBJ1-4, with a tentative D call TRBD1 (6 bases). CDR1 and CDR2 (germline): LGHDT, YNNKEL (reference sequence). The germline V and J ends were trimmed by 0 bases and 5 bases, with 13 bases remaining between them. The CDR3 runs 16 residues. In DNA, the CDR3 is TGTGCCAGCAGCCAAGATGGGAAGCAGGGGAATGAAAAACTGTTTTTT. It encodes CASSQDGKQGNEKLFF.

The chain combines TRBV7-2 with TRBJ1-1, with 7 positions matching TRBD1. J was trimmed by 3 bases and V by 4 bases; bases with no gene match: 14. This CDR3 has 17 amino acids. Germline assignment: CDR1 SGHTA and CDR2 FQGNSA. CDR3 DNA: TGTGCCAGCAGCTCCCGCGTGATTAGGGGGCTTTACACTGAAGCTTTCTTT. Its translation: CASSSRVIRGLYTEAFF.

The chain recombines TRBV30 with TRBJ2-2; weak D call: TRBD1 (5 bases). The V end lost 4 bases, the J end lost 6 bases, and 12 bases lay between the germline ends. CDR3 length: 13 amino acids. Germline values: CDR1 GTSNPN, CDR2 SVGIG (reference sequence). The CDR3 DNA reads as TGTGCCTGGACCCAGTCCAGGGCCGGGGAGCTGTTTTTT. This codes for CAWTQSRAGELFF.

The CDR3: CASTPPDQPQHF. In DNA, the CDR3 is TGTGCCAGCACCCCCCCCGACCAGCCCCAGCATTTT. The J gene is TRBJ1-5, the V gene TRBV28, with D unresolved. Trimming shortened V by 7 bases and J by 7 bases, and 11 bases separated the two germline ends. CDR3 length: 12 amino acids. From germline, CDR1 is MDHEN and CDR2 SYDVKM. The whole variable domain, remainder taken from reference TRBV28 and TRBJ1-5, is DVKVTQSSRYLVKRTGEKVFLECVQDMDHENMFWYRQDPGLGLRLIYFSYDVKMKEKGDIPEGYSVSREKKERFSLILESASTNQTSMYLCASTPPDQPQHFGDGTRLSIL.

V is TRBV12-3 or TRBV12-4 and J is TRBJ1-2, with TRBD1 matching 7 bases. V lost 3 bases to trimming and J lost 4 bases; unmatched junction nucleotides: 2. This CDR3 region has 13 residues. The CDR3 reads CASSFGTVYGYTF. The CDR3 DNA reads as TGTGCCAGCAGTTTCGGGACAGTCTATGGCTACACCTTC.

The CDR3 loop reads CASSPSGDRDTQYF. The CDR3 DNA follows: TGTGCCAGCAGCCCCTCTGGAGATCGGGATACGCAGTATTTT. The V call is TRBV7-2, the J call TRBJ2-3; no reliable D call. Trimming took off 5 bases at V and 6 bases at J, with 15 bases between the two ends. CDR3 size: 14 residues. The germline CDR1 and CDR2 sequences are SGHTA and FQGNSA.

The V gene is TRBV7-2, the J gene TRBJ2-2; D not certain. The V and J ends lost 1 base and 6 bases respectively, with 12 bases between them. Germline V gene data show CDR1 as SGHTA and CDR2 as FQGNSA. The length of the CDR3 is 15 residues. The CDR3 sequence is CASSLGVSLAGELFF. The DNA of the CDR3 is TGTGCCAGCAGCTTAGGGGTTAGCTTGGCCGGGGAGCTGTTTTTT. Supplemented by reference TRBV7-2 and TRBJ2-2, the full variable domain reads GAGVSQSPSNKVTEKGKDVELRCDPISGHTALYWYRQSLGQGLEFLIYFQGNSAPDKSGLPSDRFSAERTGGSVSTLTIQRTQQEDSAVYLCASSLGVSLAGELFFGEGSRLTVL.

The V gene is TRBV6-6, the J gene TRBJ2-3; a possible D gene is TRBD2 (5 bases). Germline V gene lookup returns CDR1 MNHNY and CDR2 SVGAGI (reference sequence). This CDR3 is 15 amino acids long. Trimming removed 2 bases from V and 0 bases from J, with 9 bases in between. CDR3 in DNA: TGTGCCAGCAGTTACCGGACTTCTAGCACAGATACGCAGTATTTT. Translation: CASSYRTSSTDTQYF.

The chain couples TRBV6-6 to TRBJ2-1; 11 positions match TRBD1. CDR1 is MNHNY, CDR2 SVGAGI, per germline (reference sequence). The CDR3 is 15 amino acids. Trimming removed 1 base from V and 8 bases from J; junction bases left unmatched: 4. CDR3 loop: CASSYWDRGSDEQFF. CDR3 coding DNA: TGTGCCAGCAGTTACTGGGACAGGGGGTCGGATGAGCAGTTCTTC.

This chain uses TRBV5-1 with TRBJ2-3; D remains unclear. Germline CDR1 and CDR2: SGHRS and YFSETQ. V lost 0 bases and J lost 2, with 7 bases in between. This CDR3 is built from 14 residues. This CDR3 reads CASSLAHFTDTQYF. The CDR3 coding sequence is TGCGCCAGCAGCTTGGCCCACTTCACAGATACGCAGTATTTT.